This entry describes one T cell receptor (beta chain). Antigen unknown. Genomic DNA came from blood regulatory T cells gated CD4+ CD25-high CD127-low. The data belong to a study of regulatory and conventional T cells in RAG deficiency. Overall study findings and caveats: Patient subsets had shorter CDR3s; Omenn Treg-Tconv overlap exceeded 75%. These Omenn syndrome Treg sorts may hold peripherally activated cells instead. Omenn syndrome and CID/AS patients had 95 to 100-fold fewer unique Treg TCR beta sequences, versus 9.5 to 10-fold elsewhere.

Generated by immunoSEQ multiplex PCR, the TCRdb table keeps only in-frame clones and is missing some. The sample lists approximately 10,000 clones, approximately 94% seen once, with less than 1.5% in the top ten. In germline, CDR1 is SQVTM, CDR2 ANQGSEA. The junction had 8 bases not matched to a gene; V was cut back by 6 bases and J by 5 bases. There are 13 residues in the CDR3. These same data were also listed under a study on regulatory T cells. That paper states: The primer mix had 52 TRBV and 13 TRBJ primers. In patients, unique TRB V-J pairs were restricted and V/J usage skewed, especially in Tregs.

This TCR was sampled from a human donor in good health. The material sequenced was CD127- CD25+ CD4+ Tregs sorted from blood. This sequence joins TRBV29-1 and TRBJ2-5; the match to TRBD1 covers 8 bases. The CDR3 loop reads CSVKTGGRETQYF. CDR3 nucleotides: TGCAGCGTCAAAACAGGGGGACGGGAGACCCAGTACTTC.